This T cell receptor (beta chain) came from a study of CD8+ T cells in alopecia areata. Study-level background: The drug, oral tofacitinib, was given to treated patients at 5 to 10 mg twice daily.

Treatment meaning: oral pan-JAK inhibitor, 5-10 mg twice daily. RNA extraction was followed by reverse transcription into cDNA, which acted as the sequencing template. Only in-frame clones appear in the TCRdb table, and some are missing; sequencing was by immunoSEQ multiplex PCR. The table lists around 110,000 clones, about three fifths of them singletons. Germline V CDR1 and CDR2: SGHAT, FQNNGV. V dropped 1 base and J dropped 4 bases, with 7 bases sitting between them. The CDR3 has 14 amino acids. The chain recombines TRBV11-2 with TRBJ2-2; no clear D. Specimen: CD8+ T cells sorted from blood, collected at week 24, from a patient treated with tofacitinib. The source is a human donor with alopecia areata. CDR3 nucleotide sequence: TGTGCCAGCAGCTTAGGAGGCAGCACCGGGGAGCTGTTTTTT. Its protein is CASSLGGSTGELFF. Drawing the rest from reference TRBV11-2 and TRBJ2-2, the complete variable domain is EAGVAQSPRYKIIEKRQSVAFWCNPISGHATLYWYQQILGQGPKLLIQFQNNGVVDDSQLPKDRFSAERLKGVDSTLKIQPAKLEDSAVYLCASSLGGSTGELFFGEGSRLTVL.